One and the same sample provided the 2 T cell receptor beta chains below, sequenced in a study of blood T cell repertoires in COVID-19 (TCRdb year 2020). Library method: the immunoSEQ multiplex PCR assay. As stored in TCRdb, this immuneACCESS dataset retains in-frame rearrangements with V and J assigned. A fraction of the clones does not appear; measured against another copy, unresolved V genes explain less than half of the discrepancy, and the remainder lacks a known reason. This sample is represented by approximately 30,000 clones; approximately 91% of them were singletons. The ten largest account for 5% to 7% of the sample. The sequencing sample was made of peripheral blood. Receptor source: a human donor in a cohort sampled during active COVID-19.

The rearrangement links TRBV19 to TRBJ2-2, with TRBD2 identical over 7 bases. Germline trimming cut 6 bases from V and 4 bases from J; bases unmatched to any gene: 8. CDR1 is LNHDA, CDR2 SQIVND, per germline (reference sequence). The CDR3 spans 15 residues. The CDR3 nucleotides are TGTGCCAGTAGCCCCGGGACTATGGTCACCGGGGAGCTGTTTTTT. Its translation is CASSPGTMVTGELFF.

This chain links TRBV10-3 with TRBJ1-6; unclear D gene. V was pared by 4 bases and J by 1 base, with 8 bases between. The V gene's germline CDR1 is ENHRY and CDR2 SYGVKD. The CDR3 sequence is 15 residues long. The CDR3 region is CAISVSGSYNSPLHF. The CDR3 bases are TGTGCCATCAGTGTATCGGGGTCCTATAATTCACCCCTCCACTTT.